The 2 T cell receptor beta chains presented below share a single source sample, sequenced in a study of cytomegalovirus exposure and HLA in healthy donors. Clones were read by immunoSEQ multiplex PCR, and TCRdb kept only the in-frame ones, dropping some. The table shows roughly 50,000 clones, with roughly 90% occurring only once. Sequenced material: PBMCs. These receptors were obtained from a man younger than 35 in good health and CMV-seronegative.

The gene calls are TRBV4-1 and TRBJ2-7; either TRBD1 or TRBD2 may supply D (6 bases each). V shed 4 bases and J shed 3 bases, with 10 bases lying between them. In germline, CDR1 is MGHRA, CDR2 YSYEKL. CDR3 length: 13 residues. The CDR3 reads CASSLEGGYEQYF. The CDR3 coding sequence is TGCGCCAGCAGCCTAGAGGGGGGCTACGAGCAGTACTTC.

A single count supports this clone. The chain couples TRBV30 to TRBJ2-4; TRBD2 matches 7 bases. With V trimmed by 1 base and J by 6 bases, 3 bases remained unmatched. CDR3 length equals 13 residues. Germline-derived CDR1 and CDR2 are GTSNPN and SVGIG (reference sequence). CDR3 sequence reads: CAWSDRGVNIQYF. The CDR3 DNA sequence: TGTGCCTGGAGTGATCGGGGGGTAAACATTCAGTACTTC.